This TCR beta chain was captured by sequencing in a study of blood T cell repertoires in COVID-19. Study-wide context: Sample material is recorded as cDNA or gDNA derived from T cells, B-cell-depleted T cells, or PBMCs.

CDR3 length: 18 amino acids. The V gene's germline CDR1 is GTSNPN and CDR2 SVGIG (reference sequence). Germline trimming cut 3 bases from V and 1 base from J; bases unmatched to any gene: 12. The Seattle patients, enrolled during active infection, were followed longitudinally. Repertoires were generated with immunoSEQ multiplex PCR, while TCRdb's copy carries only in-frame clones and drops some. The data show 250,000 or so clones, approximately 88% seen once. Sequencing was done on a sample of peripheral blood. The sequence was obtained from a woman aged 25 to 45 with COVID-19, enrolled during active disease. J is TRBJ2-2 and V is TRBV30; TRBD2 aligns across 9 bases. DNA for the CDR3: TGTGCCTGGAGGGGGGCGGGAGGGCCTCCTCGGAACACCGGGGAGCTGTTTTTT. This codes for CAWRGAGGPPRNTGELFF.